This T cell receptor (beta chain) was captured by sequencing in a study of blood T cells in healthy people across ages. The use of a sample-barcoded 5' primer and a J-beta primer mix characterized a second PCR of roughly 7 to 11 cycles. TCRdb recomputed calls from the 5' RACE reads with MiXCR, one row per CDR3 protein. The table records around 1,500,000 distinct CDR3 sequences, 28% of them present only once. Germline-derived CDR1 and CDR2 are KGHDR and SFDVKD. V shed 4 bases, J shed 6 bases, and the junction held 4 bases outside the gene matches. The CDR3 length is 13 residues. V gene TRBV24-1 combines with J gene TRBJ1-2; 7 positions agree with TRBD1. The source is a woman aged 25 to 45 in good health. Material: blood. CDR3 coding DNA: TGTGCCACCAGTGAGACAGGGTTTGATGGCTACACCTTC. This encodes CATSETGFDGYTF.